This TCR beta chain was sequenced for a study of cytomegalovirus exposure and HLA in healthy donors. Study outcomes and limitations: Later analysis found that TCR beta chains associated with HLA were more clonally expanded than other, equally common chains. In terms of immune exposure information, only CMV serostatus was available.

The PCR used 60 Vbeta and 13 Jbeta primers. The protocol was immunoSEQ multiplex PCR, while the TCRdb copy is restricted to in-frame clones and leaves out a portion. The sample lists 150,000 to 200,000 clones, approximately 85% occurring once. About this clone itself: Antigen: not known.

Per the germline V gene, CDR1 is LNHDA and CDR2 is SQIVND (reference sequence). This CDR3 has 15 residues. Trimming removed 5 bases at V and 0 bases at J, with 8 bases between. The clonotype comes from a woman aged 45-65 years in good health and CMV-seronegative. What was sequenced was PBMCs. The chain couples TRBV19 to TRBJ2-6; D gene ambiguous. CDR3 in amino acids: CASSSQDSGANVLTF. DNA of the CDR3: TGTGCCAGTAGTTCGCAGGACTCTGGGGCCAACGTCCTGACTTTC. Drawing the rest from reference TRBV19 and TRBJ2-6, the complete variable domain is DGGITQSPKYLFRKEGQNVTLSCEQNLNHDAMYWYRQDPGQGLRLIYYSQIVNDFQKGDIAEGYSVSREKKESFPLTVTSAQKNPTAFYLCASSSQDSGANVLTFGAGSRLTVL.